The 20 T cell receptor beta chains presented below share a single source sample, sequenced in a study of cytotoxic CD8 clonotypes in ibrutinib-treated CLL. The data were produced by immunoSEQ multiplex PCR, yet TCRdb's version contains in-frame clones alone and is incomplete. The sample lists over 140,000 clones, 80% occurring once. This sample comprised PBMCs, obtained after 36 months of ibrutinib treatment. The receptors here all came from a human donor with chronic lymphocytic leukemia.

This chain joins TRBV5-1 and TRBJ2-7; 9 positions agree with TRBD1. Germline CDR1 and CDR2: SGHRS and YFSETQ. V lost 4 bases and J lost 3; bases outside the gene matches: 5. CDR3 length: 14 amino acids. The CDR3, as DNA: TGCGCCAGCAGCCCCGACAGGGGGGACTACGAGCAGTACTTC. It yields the protein CASSPDRGDYEQYF.

This clone has just a few counts. The V gene is TRBV7-9, the J gene TRBJ1-4; no definite D call. Germline assignment: CDR1 SEHNR and CDR2 FQNEAQ (reference sequence). The V and J ends lost 3 bases and 3 bases respectively, with 14 bases between them. The CDR3 has 16 residues. CDR3 sequence reads: CASSFSGAPPNEKLFF. CDR3 DNA sequence: TGTGCCAGCAGCTTCAGCGGCGCCCCGCCTAATGAAAAACTGTTTTTT.

The rearrangement joins TRBV21-1 to TRBJ1-1; the table calls TRBD1, which could not be checked here. TRBV21-1 has pseudogene status. The CDR3 totals 21 residues. Here the CDR3 reads CASSKLVGSPQGPTANTEAFF. CDR3 nucleotide sequence: TGTGCCAGCAGCAAACTAGTAGGGTCCCCCCAGGGTCCGACAGCGAACACTGAAGCTTTCTTT.

The rearrangement uses TRBV6-1 and TRBJ1-4; D perhaps matches TRBD1 (5 bases). Trimming removed 4 bases at V and 10 bases at J, with 16 bases between. There are 14 residues in the CDR3. CDR1 MNHNS and CDR2 SASEGT come from the germline V gene. CDR3 sequence reads: CASSGNRLSRKLFF. CDR3 bases: TGTGCCAGCAGTGGAAACAGGCTTTCGAGAAAACTGTTTTTT.

This clone was observed a handful of times. The chain joins TRBV6-6 to TRBJ1-2; TRBD1 is a possible D gene (6 bases). Between the trimmed V and J ends, which lost 4 bases and 8 bases, there was a span of 11 bases. This CDR3 has 12 residues. Germline loops: CDR1 MNHNY, CDR2 SVGAGI (reference sequence). The CDR3 reads CASSSQGKGYTF. The CDR3 coding sequence is TGTGCCAGCAGTTCACAGGGAAAGGGCTACACCTTC.

The rearrangement links TRBV7-2 to TRBJ1-1; D not resolved. V was shortened by 1 base and J by 0 bases, with 6 bases between the two germline ends. Germline CDR1 SGHTA, CDR2 FQGNSA. CDR3 size: 14 residues. DNA for the CDR3: TGTGCCAGCAGCTTAGTTCTCTTGAACACTGAAGCTTTCTTT. Its protein is CASSLVLLNTEAFF.

The gene calls are TRBV5-1 and TRBJ2-5; D is perhaps TRBD2 (5 bases). The CDR3 totals 15 residues. With 4 bases removed from V and 0 bases from J, the gap between germline ends came to 13 bases. Germline assignment: CDR1 SGHRS and CDR2 YFSETQ. The CDR3 loop is CASSGGPGYQETQYF. In DNA, the CDR3 is TGCGCCAGCAGCGGCGGCCCGGGATACCAAGAGACCCAGTACTTC.

This clone was observed a single time. This chain joins TRBV15 and TRBJ1-6, with D possibly being TRBD1 (6 bases). V lost 5 bases and J 9 bases, leaving 26 bases between the germline ends. CDR1 is LNHNV and CDR2 is YYDKDF in the germline V gene (reference sequence). The CDR3 consists of 18 residues. CDR3 sequence reads: CATSPEGGFVQLSSPLHF. As DNA, the CDR3 is TGTGCCACCAGCCCCGAAGGGGGGTTCGTCCAATTAAGTTCACCCCTCCACTTT.

This chain connects TRBV10-1 to TRBJ2-3; no clear D gene. CDR1 and CDR2 from the germline V gene are WNHNN and SYGVQD (reference sequence). CDR3 length: 15 amino acids. V was clipped by 0 bases and J by 2 bases, with 9 bases between them. The CDR3 loop reads CASSESRGYTDTQYF. For the CDR3, the DNA is TGCGCCAGCAGTGAGTCAAGAGGTTACACAGATACGCAGTATTTT.

This chain connects TRBV11-3 to TRBJ2-2; TRBD2 aligns across 11 bases. CDR1 is SGHNT, CDR2 YENEEA, per germline. The CDR3 is 17 amino acids. V lost 2 bases and J lost 7; bases outside the gene matches: 9. The CDR3 DNA sequence: TGTGCCAGCAGCTTAATAGGGCTAGCGGGAGGTAACGGGGAGCTGTTTTTT. Its protein product is CASSLIGLAGGNGELFF. Full variable domain (outside the CDR3, taken from reference TRBV11-3 and TRBJ2-2): EAGVVQSPRYKIIEKKQPVAFWCNPISGHNTLYWYLQNLGQGPELLIRYENEEAVDDSQLPKDRFSAERLKGVDSTLKIQPAELGDSAVYLCASSLIGLAGGNGELFFGEGSRLTVL.

This clone has just a few counts. J is TRBJ1-4 and V is TRBV2; no firm D call. The V gene's germline CDR1 is SNHLY and CDR2 FYNNEI. The germline V and J ends were trimmed by 3 bases and 8 bases, with 10 bases remaining between them. CDR3 length: 13 amino acids. The CDR3 loop is CASSDLLGEKLFF. DNA for the CDR3: TGTGCCAGCAGTGACTTGCTCGGCGAAAAACTGTTTTTT.

The chain links TRBV30 to TRBJ1-5; 7 bases match TRBD1. The J segment lost 0 bases and the V segment lost 2 bases, leaving 16 bases of the junction unmatched. The CDR3 runs 19 residues. Germline V gene lookup returns CDR1 GTSNPN and CDR2 SVGIG (reference sequence). This chain's CDR3 is CAWSSIRLRQGDSNQPQHF. CDR3 nucleotide sequence: TGTGCCTGGAGTTCAATCCGCCTCCGACAGGGAGATAGCAATCAGCCCCAGCATTTT.

The V gene is TRBV27, the J gene TRBJ2-1; 11 nucleotides match TRBD2. The CDR3 contains 15 residues. Trimming at V came to 6 bases and at J to 3 bases, leaving 4 bases not matched to a gene. Germline CDR1 and CDR2: MNHEY and SMNVEV (reference sequence). CDR3 loop: CASSPSGGIYNEQFF. The CDR3 DNA is TGTGCCAGCAGCCCTAGCGGGGGGATCTACAATGAGCAGTTCTTC.

The rearrangement uses TRBV30 and TRBJ2-2, with a weak D call TRBD2 (5 bases). The V end was cut by 2 bases, the J end by 6 bases, with 13 bases between. CDR1 is GTSNPN and CDR2 is SVGIG in the germline V gene (reference sequence). This CDR3 comprises 14 residues. The CDR3 sequence is CAWSNGLDSGELFF. CDR3 DNA sequence: TGTGCCTGGAGTAATGGACTGGACTCCGGGGAGCTGTTTTTT. The whole variable domain, remainder taken from reference TRBV30 and TRBJ2-2, is SQTIHQWPATLVQPVGSPLSLECTVEGTSNPNLYWYRQAAGRGLQLLFYSVGIGQISSEVPQNLSASRPQDRQFILSSKKLLLSDSGFYLCAWSNGLDSGELFFGEGSRLTVL.

J is TRBJ2-5 and V is TRBV5-1; 7 nucleotides match TRBD2. In germline, CDR1 is SGHRS, CDR2 YFSETQ. The CDR3 consists of 15 residues. V lost 4 bases, J lost 5 bases, and 11 bases stayed unmatched. The CDR3 region has the DNA TGCGCCAGCAGCATAACCGGGACTATTGTTGAGACCCAGTACTTC. It specifies CASSITGTIVETQYF.

The chain joins TRBV11-3 to TRBJ2-7; D possibly corresponds to TRBD1 (6 bases). CDR3 size: 12 residues. The ends were cut back, 1 base at V and 10 bases at J, with 11 bases in the middle. Germline lookup yields CDR1 SGHNT and CDR2 YENEEA. The chain's CDR3 is CASSLGSGHQYF. Here the CDR3 DNA reads TGTGCCAGCAGCTTAGGATCGGGACATCAGTACTTC.

The chain uses TRBV7-8 and TRBJ1-4; D is undetermined. V lost 0 bases and J lost 8, with 7 bases in between. Germline V gives CDR1 SGHVS, CDR2 FQNEAQ. There are 13 residues in the CDR3. The CDR3 region is CASSLALGEKLFF. CDR3 bases: TGTGCCAGCAGCTTAGCGCTGGGGGAAAAACTGTTTTTT.

This rearrangement joins TRBV29-1 to TRBJ1-2; tentative D call: TRBD1 (5 bases). V gave up 7 bases and J gave up 4 bases, with 31 bases separating them. From germline, CDR1 is SQVTM and CDR2 ANQGSEA. CDR3 length: 18 residues. This chain's CDR3 is CSAPVGGAASDSLYGYTF. The CDR3 coding sequence is TGCAGCGCCCCCGTTGGGGGAGCCGCCTCTGACTCACTCTATGGCTACACCTTC.

The V call is TRBV7-2, the J call TRBJ1-2; D is possibly TRBD1 (5 bases). Trimming pared 5 bases from V and 2 bases from J, leaving 15 bases between. The CDR3 spans 15 residues. The germline V gene has CDR1 SGHTA and CDR2 FQGNSA. The DNA of the CDR3 is TGTGCCAGCAGCCCCCAGGGTTCTACGAACTATGGCTACACCTTC. Its protein is CASSPQGSTNYGYTF.

This clone was counted only a few times. The chain carries TRBV10-3 and TRBJ1-4; the D gene is possibly TRBD1 (5 bases). V gave up 0 bases and J gave up 8 bases, with 13 bases separating them. The CDR3 is 15 residues long. Germline-derived CDR1 and CDR2 are ENHRY and SYGVKD. CDR3 bases: TGTGCCATCAGTGAGTCCGGCGAACAGGAGGAAAAACTGTTTTTT. Its translation is CAISESGEQEEKLFF.